A selection of T cell receptor beta chains follows, all from one sample in a study of blood T cell repertoires in COVID-19. The data were produced by immunoSEQ multiplex PCR, yet TCRdb's version contains in-frame clones alone and is incomplete. The data hold about 190,000 clones, with around 82% observed a single time. The sample was peripheral blood. These receptors were obtained from a man aged 50 to 59 with active or convalescent COVID-19. Both conserved end residues are part of each CDR3. D genes are given only for firm matches. Only part of the rows carry a size: once, few, many, or a class if the clone is expanded.

TRBJ2-1,TRBD1,-,TRBV5-1,CASSLRDRDNEQFF,TGCGCCAGCAGCTTGAGGGACAGGGACAATGAGCAGTTCTTC
TRBJ2-7,TRBD1,-,TRBV11-3,CASSLDGTASYEQYF,TGTGCCAGCAGCTTAGATGGGACAGCTTCCTACGAGCAGTACTTC
TRBJ1-2,TRBD1,-,TRBV27,CASSFTRDRYYGYTF,TGTGCCAGCAGTTTTACCCGGGACAGGTACTATGGCTACACCTTC
TRBJ2-6,TRBD1,-,TRBV9,CASSALPGDSFSGANVLTF,TGTGCCAGCAGCGCCCTGCCAGGGGACAGTTTCTCTGGGGCCAACGTCCTGACTTTC
TRBJ1-3,-,-,TRBV5-5,CASSLGEVSGNTIYF,TGTGCCAGCAGCTTGGGCGAGGTCTCTGGAAACACCATATATTTT
TRBJ1-1,TRBD1,few,TRBV6-6,CASSYRDSNTEAFF,TGTGCCAGCAGTTACCGGGACAGTAACACTGAAGCTTTCTTT
TRBJ2-3,TRBD1,-,TRBV5-6,CASSLLAGGADTQYF,TGTGCCAGCAGCTTGCTTGCAGGGGGCGCAGATACGCAGTATTTT
TRBJ1-1,-,-,TRBV9,CASSVGRGWNTEAFF,TGTGCCAGCAGCGTAGGGAGAGGCTGGAACACTGAAGCTTTCTTT
TRBJ2-7,TRBD1,-,TRBV28,CATGRRTGADEQYF,TGTGCCACCGGAAGACGGACAGGGGCGGACGAGCAGTACTTC
TRBJ1-1,TRBD1,-,TRBV10-1,CASSDTGGPNTEAFF,TGCGCCAGCAGTGATACAGGGGGGCCGAACACTGAAGCTTTCTTT
TRBJ1-2,TRBD1,-,TRBV30,CAWTGTGFKVDGYTF,TGTGCCTGGACCGGGACAGGGTTTAAAGTGGATGGCTACACCTTC
TRBJ1-4,TRBD1,-,TRBV7-9,CASSLSTGDNEKLFF,TGTGCCAGCAGCTTATCAACAGGGGATAATGAAAAACTGTTTTTT
TRBJ2-2,-,-,TRBV18,CASSPPSGTGELFF,TGTGCCAGCTCACCACCGTCCGGGACCGGGGAGCTGTTTTTT
TRBJ2-2,TRBD2,-,TRBV7-2,CASSSALAGAHTGELFF,TGTGCCAGCAGCTCCGCACTAGCGGGGGCCCACACCGGGGAGCTGTTTTTT
TRBJ1-2,TRBD1,-,TRBV19,CASSINPDRVNYGYTF,TGTGCCAGTAGTATAAACCCGGACAGGGTTAACTATGGCTACACCTTC
TRBJ1-1,-,-,TRBV6-6,CASSRMKGSGAGVNTEAFF,TGTGCCAGCAGTCGGATGAAGGGGTCAGGTGCAGGGGTGAACACTGAAGCTTTCTTT
TRBJ2-1,TRBD1,-,TRBV9,CASSTQTGTGLRSYNEQFF,TGTGCCAGCAGCACGCAGACCGGGACAGGTCTTCGCTCCTACAATGAGCAGTTCTTC
TRBJ1-3,-,-,TRBV14,CASSPGYRGSGNTIYF,TGTGCCAGCAGCCCCGGGTACCGAGGCTCTGGAAACACCATATATTTT
TRBJ1-2,-,-,TRBV2,CAARGQGYGYTF,TGTGCCGCCCGTGGGCAGGGCTATGGCTACACCTTC
TRBJ1-2,TRBD1,-,TRBV28,CASSLSRRGDSHYGYTF,TGTGCCAGCAGTTTAAGTAGGCGGGGGGACAGCCATTATGGCTACACCTTC
TRBJ1-3,TRBD1,-,TRBV30,CAWTPWPGQPVGNTIYF,TGTGCCTGGACCCCCTGGCCGGGACAGCCAGTTGGAAACACCATATATTTT
TRBJ1-1,TRBD1,-,TRBV5-1,CASSLAGQGATEAFF,TGCGCCAGCAGCTTGGCTGGACAGGGAGCGACTGAAGCTTTCTTT
TRBJ1-1,-,-,TRBV12-5,CASGLLLRGLNTEAFF,TGTGCTAGTGGTTTGCTACTCAGGGGCTTGAACACTGAAGCTTTCTTT
TRBJ1-1,-,-,TRBV5-1,CASSLAPGQLGYEAFF,TGCGCCAGCAGCTTGGCCCCCGGACAGTTGGGGTATGAAGCTTTCTTT
TRBJ2-5,-,-,TRBV2,CASSEMTLQETQYF,TGTGCCAGCAGTGAAATGACACTTCAAGAGACCCAGTACTTC
TRBJ2-5,TRBD2,-,TRBV15,CATSRDRGGGTQETQYF,TGTGCCACCAGCAGAGATCGCGGCGGGGGGACCCAAGAGACCCAGTACTTC
TRBJ1-2,TRBD1,-,TRBV6-5,CASRATGVGGYTF,TGTGCCAGCAGAGCAACAGGGGTCGGGGGCTACACCTTC
TRBJ2-3,TRBD2,-,TRBV6-1,CASSEAGRGMIDTQYF,TGTGCCAGCAGTGAAGCTGGGCGGGGGATGATAGATACGCAGTATTTT
TRBJ2-7,-,-,TRBV7-3,CASSLSLQSEQYF,TGTGCCAGCAGCTTATCTTTGCAGTCGGAGCAGTACTTC
TRBJ1-1,TRBD1,-,TRBV5-1,CASSLGERRGRRTEAFF,TGCGCCAGCAGCTTGGGGGAACGCAGGGGGCGCAGGACTGAAGCTTTCTTT
TRBJ1-5,TRBD1,-,TRBV7-9,CASSPGTGGTHQPQHF,TGTGCCAGCAGCCCCGGGACAGGGGGTACCCATCAGCCCCAGCATTTT
TRBJ2-5,TRBD2,-,TRBV3-1/TRBV3-2,CASSRLADGETQYF,TGTGCCAGCAGCCGGCTAGCGGATGGGGAGACCCAGTACTTC
TRBJ1-1,-,once,TRBV28,CASSTNARNTEAFF,TGTGCCAGCAGTACAAATGCCAGGAACACTGAAGCTTTCTTT
TRBJ2-3,-,-,TRBV4-2,CASSQEEWGRLTDTQYF,TGTGCCAGCAGCCAAGAAGAGTGGGGGCGGCTAACAGATACGCAGTATTTT
TRBJ1-5,-,once,TRBV19,CASTLDGNQPQHF,TGTGCCAGTACCTTAGACGGGAATCAGCCCCAGCATTTT
TRBJ2-2,-,-,TRBV7-2,CASSIFGNTGELFF,TGTGCCAGCAGCATCTTCGGGAATACCGGGGAGCTGTTTTTT
TRBJ1-3,-,few,TRBV30,CAWTIPSGTPGDTIYF,TGTGCCTGGACTATACCCTCGGGGACACCCGGGGACACCATATATTTT
TRBJ1-6,TRBD1,few,TRBV2,CASRDKGGTGDYNSPLHF,TGTGCCAGCAGAGACAAAGGGGGGACAGGCGACTATAATTCACCCCTCCACTTT
TRBJ2-3,TRBD1,-,TRBV7-6,CASSLDRGEKVTQYF,TGTGCCAGCAGCCTGGACAGGGGGGAAAAAGTTACGCAGTATTTT
TRBJ1-5,TRBD1,-,TRBV5-6,CASSFLGQGAGQPQHF,TGTGCCAGCAGCTTTTTGGGACAGGGGGCGGGTCAGCCCCAGCATTTT
TRBJ1-1,-,-,TRBV7-6,CASSGARLGEAFF,TGTGCCAGCAGCGGGGCACGGCTGGGTGAAGCTTTCTTT
TRBJ2-7,TRBD2,-,TRBV10-2,CASSEPGGIYEQYF,TGCGCCAGCAGTGAACCGGGAGGTATCTACGAGCAGTACTTC
TRBJ1-4,-,-,TRBV7-9,CASSLGSGTTTNEKLFF,TGTGCCAGCAGCTTAGGGTCGGGAACGACAACTAATGAAAAACTGTTTTTT
TRBJ2-7,-,-,TRBV5-1,CASRKDIAYEQYF,TGCGCCAGTCGAAAGGACATAGCCTACGAGCAGTACTTC
TRBJ1-2,-,-,TRBV7-2,CASSLWQGGYTF,TGTGCCAGCAGCTTGTGGCAGGGTGGCTACACCTTC
TRBJ1-2,-,-,TRBV24-1,CATSDFQGSNGYTF,TGTGCCACCAGTGATTTTCAGGGGAGTAATGGCTACACCTTC
TRBJ2-3,TRBD2,-,TRBV5-1,CASSFGLAGTDTQYF,TGCGCCAGCAGCTTTGGACTAGCGGGGACAGATACGCAGTATTTT